What follows is one T cell receptor beta chain and its context. There are many counts of this clonotype. No antigen is known for it. One base away there is no much larger clone; base qualities are not given. TCRdb lists the instrument as Illumina NovaSeq 6000. cDNA libraries for TCRalpha and TCRbeta were prepared by 5'RACE using constant-segment primers, with sample barcodes and unique molecular identifiers added. Trizol reagent was used to extract RNA from every sample. Library amplification was performed in two PCR steps, and a second sample barcode and Illumina TruSeq adapters were introduced in the second step. The libraries were sequenced on an Illumina NovaSeq using 2 x 150 bp paired-end reads. Per the original workflow: Demultiplexing of reads and collapsing into UMI-guided consensus sequences were performed with migec v1.2.7. Using mixcr v2.1.11, UMI consensuses were aligned to TRA and TRB V and J templates and then assembled into clonotypes. A clonotype was counted as expanded or contracted only if both edgeR and NoisET called the change significant, with noise models trained on biological replicates. For edgeR calls, the cutoffs were a false discovery rate-adjusted p below 0.01 and a log2 fold-change threshold of 1. PCA with hierarchical clustering of max-normalized trajectories of the 1000 most abundant clonotypes was used as exploratory dynamics analysis. Separately sequenced CD4+ and CD8+ repertoires were used to assign the CD4 or CD8 phenotype of responding clones. The raw public reads went through TCRdb reprocessing: fastp at Q25, MiXCR clone calling, in-frame beta chains kept. Rows are combined by CDR3 protein, so each entry shows the most common genes and DNA. What appears here as the V and J calls and clone size reflects TCRdb's work, not the paper's. In all, the sample holds 550,000 to 600,000 distinct CDR3 sequences, and 17% of those were seen once. The ten largest clones represent about 7.4% of the sample.

The data originate from a study of T-cell memory formation after mild COVID-19 (dated by TCRdb to 2020 to 2023). Regarding the complete study: Most TCR sequence clusters were specific to one of the two donors. The cohort was made up of two young adult volunteers, one female and one male, who were previously healthy. Longitudinal TCRalpha and TCRbeta repertoire sequencing tracked T-cell clones expanding and contracting after mild COVID-19 in two donors. General findings and caveats noted by the study authors: Whether the second-wave clones peaking on day 37 were SARS-CoV-2 specific was not confirmed. From day 15 to 85, contracting clones showed balanced CD4/CD8 phenotypes, whereas a second wave of clones that expanded from day 15 to 37 leaned towards CD4+. The detection of some responding clones in pre-infection memory suggests that pre-existing cross-reactive memory T cells joined the SARS-CoV-2 response. The study included only a couple of mild cases, and larger cohorts that include severe cases with pre-infection samples were judged to be necessary. Contracting CD4+ clones turned up mainly in the CM and EM memory subsets, whereas EMRA was where CD8+ clones were enriched.

CDR1 and CDR2 are read off the germline V gene as SGDLS and YYNGEE. CDR3 length: 14 amino acids, cysteine to phenylalanine. Only the CDR3 DNA is retained, 42 bases long and in frame from the first base. Relative to germline, V is 3 bases shorter and J is 4 bases shorter, with 12 bases between their ends. PBMCs were isolated by Ficoll-Paque density gradient centrifugation. The TCR originated in an adult woman who had mild COVID-19 (a few samples of this study predate the infection). The sample titles of this study are shuffled in the database, so cell type and time point are left out; the donor was told from shared clones. The V gene is TRBV9 and the J gene is TRBJ2-3; too little of a D gene remains to name it. Sequenced material: PBMCs or a T cell subset sorted from them (not recorded which). CDR3 sequence: CASSAVSRADTQYF. The sequenced DNA is TGTGCCAGCAGCGCTGTGTCTCGTGCAGATACGCAGTATTTT.